Listed below are T cell receptor beta chains from one sample, sequenced in a study of T cells in Graves' hyperthyroidism and ophthalmopathy. TCRdb reprocessed the multiplex PCR reads with MiXCR, giving one entry per CDR3 protein. Among 350,000 or so distinct CDR3 sequences, around 18% were seen once, and the ten largest hold roughly a sixth. The sequenced sample was blood. These TCRs come from a woman in her thirties or forties with Graves' ophthalmopathy. CDR3s include the opening cysteine and the closing phenylalanine or tryptophan. D genes are given only for firm matches. Clone size is given for some rows only: seen once, a few or many times, or a class if the clone is expanded.

clone_size j_call v_call d_call cdr3_aa cdr3_nt
many TRBJ2-7 TRBV20-1 TRBD2 CSARVPGGSRLGEQYF TGCAGTGCTAGAGTACCGGGCGGGAGTAGACTTGGAGAGCAGTACTTC
many TRBJ1-5 TRBV30 NA CAWSVRQGRQPQHF TGTGCCTGGAGTGTAAGGCAGGGGCGTCAGCCCCAGCATTTT
many TRBJ2-1 TRBV19 NA CASSISRSSSYNEQFF TGTGCCAGTAGTATTAGTCGCTCGAGCTCCTACAATGAGCAGTTCTTC
many TRBJ2-7 TRBV6-2/TRBV6-3 NA CASNLHRGAPYEQYF TGTGCCAGCAACCTTCATCGGGGGGCCCCCTACGAGCAGTACTTC
many TRBJ2-2 TRBV29-1 NA CSVPGGGTGELFF TGCAGCGTTCCTGGAGGGGGCACCGGGGAGCTGTTTTTT
many TRBJ1-3 TRBV27 TRBD1 CASSRTGVRSGNTIYF TGTGCCAGCAGCCGGACAGGGGTTCGTTCTGGAAACACCATATATTTT
NA TRBJ2-5 TRBV6-5 TRBD1 CASSYQPPGTGKKETQYF TGTGCCAGCAGTTATCAGCCCCCCGGGACAGGAAAAAAAGAGACCCAGTACTTC
many TRBJ2-7 TRBV7-8 TRBD1 CASSLAGTGGKQYF TGTGCCAGCAGCTTAGCCGGGACAGGGGGTAAGCAGTACTTC
NA TRBJ1-3 TRBV28 TRBD1 CASSPGQGLAQEYF TGTGCCAGCAGCCCAGGACAGGGCCTAGCTCAAGAATATTTT
many TRBJ1-1 TRBV28 NA CASSITGYQAFF TGTGCCAGCAGTATTACTGGGTATCAAGCTTTCTTT
many TRBJ2-7 TRBV9 NA CASSRAVNYEQYF TGTGCCAGCAGCCGAGCGGTCAACTACGAGCAGTACTTC
NA TRBJ2-7 TRBV12-3/TRBV12-4 TRBD2 CASSKTSGRAAAQYF TGTGCCAGCAGCAAAACTAGCGGGAGGGCCGCTGCGCAGTACTTC
NA TRBJ1-1 TRBV3-1 TRBD1 CASSQVNRGTEAFF TGTGCCAGCAGCCAAGTCAACAGGGGCACTGAAGCTTTCTTT
many TRBJ1-5 TRBV6-1 TRBD1 CASSEDRAGQPQHF TGTGCCAGCAGCGAAGACAGGGCGGGTCAGCCCCAGCATTTT
many TRBJ1-1 TRBV29-1 TRBD1 CSPTPDGGQGTEAFF TGCAGCCCCACGCCAGACGGGGGACAGGGCACTGAAGCTTTCTTT
many TRBJ2-1 TRBV19 TRBD2 CASSIIAGDYNEQFF TGTGCCAGTAGTATAATAGCGGGAGACTACAATGAGCAGTTCTTC
many TRBJ1-1 TRBV12-3/TRBV12-4 NA CASSLEGTTEAFF TGTGCCAGCAGTTTAGAGGGGACCACTGAAGCTTTCTTT
many TRBJ1-1 TRBV12-3/TRBV12-4 NA CASSLGHREAEAFF TGTGCCAGCAGTTTAGGCCACAGGGAAGCTGAAGCTTTCTTT
many TRBJ2-7 TRBV20-1 NA CSARDSGPTSYEQYF TGCAGTGCTAGAGATTCGGGGCCCACTTCCTACGAGCAGTACTTC
many TRBJ1-1 TRBV3-1 NA CASSQSLMNTEAFF TGTGCCAGCAGCCAAAGCCTCATGAACACTGAAGCTTTCTTT
many TRBJ1-1 TRBV5-1 NA CASSSDQLSAFF TGCGCCAGCAGCTCCGACCAGTTGAGCGCTTTCTTT
NA TRBJ2-7 TRBV6-9 TRBD2 CASILFPGGPTYEQYF TGTGCCAGCATCTTATTCCCGGGAGGGCCGACCTACGAGCAGTACTTC
many TRBJ1-2 TRBV27 NA CASRVRATDYGYTF TGTGCCAGCAGAGTCCGTGCGACAGACTATGGCTACACCTTC
NA TRBJ2-7 TRBV7-6 NA CASSLGEHEQYF TGTGCCAGCAGCTTAGGGGAGCACGAGCAGTACTTC
many TRBJ2-2 TRBV4-2 NA CASTPGRSTGELFF TGTGCCAGTACTCCGGGGAGGAGCACCGGGGAGCTGTTTTTT
many TRBJ1-2 TRBV6-2/TRBV6-3 TRBD1 CASSRWGQGTVSNYGYTF TGTGCCAGCAGTCGCTGGGGACAGGGGACAGTTTCGAACTATGGCTACACCTTC
many TRBJ2-2 TRBV30 TRBD2 CAWSVQGTSGRRTGELFF TGTGCCTGGAGTGTACAGGGGACTAGCGGGAGGCGGACCGGGGAGCTGTTTTTT
NA TRBJ2-7 TRBV11-3 NA CASSFDSHPTYEQYF TGTGCCAGCAGTTTCGACAGCCACCCTACCTACGAGCAGTACTTC
few TRBJ2-7 TRBV3-1 TRBD1 CASSWGQGRTYF TGTGCCAGCAGCTGGGGACAGGGGCGTACGTACTTC
many TRBJ2-5 TRBV7-8 NA CASSLEPFKETQYF TGTGCCAGCAGCTTAGAACCCTTCAAAGAGACCCAGTACTTC
many TRBJ1-1 TRBV7-2 NA CASSLGGPYTEAFF TGTGCCAGCAGCTTAGGGGGGCCGTACACTGAAGCTTTCTTT
many TRBJ1-2 TRBV24-1 TRBD1 CATSDLTGAGYTF TGTGCCACCAGTGATTTGACAGGGGCAGGCTACACCTTC
many TRBJ2-7 TRBV11-1 NA CASSRSPDYEDYEQYF TGTGCCAGCAGCAGATCGCCGGATTATGAGGACTACGAGCAGTACTTC
many TRBJ2-3 TRBV11-2 NA CASSLAPGTDTQYF TGTGCCAGCAGCTTAGCCCCAGGGACAGATACGCAGTATTTT
NA TRBJ1-5 TRBV6-1 TRBD1 CASSGQGRGQPQHF TGTGCCAGCAGTGGACAGGGCAGAGGTCAGCCCCAGCATTTT
many TRBJ2-5 TRBV9 TRBD2 CASSPLVAGERTETQYF TGTGCCAGCAGCCCTCTGGTTGCGGGAGAGCGTACAGAGACCCAGTACTTC
many TRBJ1-2 TRBV6-1 NA CASSEAWQPSYGYTF TGTGCCAGCAGTGAGGCTTGGCAGCCTAGCTATGGCTACACCTTC
many TRBJ1-2 TRBV27 NA CASSSGSGYTF TGTGCCAGCAGTTCAGGGAGCGGCTACACCTTC
NA TRBJ2-5 TRBV6-2/TRBV6-3 NA CASTEGGNQETQYF TGTGCCAGCACCGAGGGGGGAAACCAAGAGACCCAGTACTTC
many TRBJ1-1 TRBV6-5 NA CASITGNTEAFF TGTGCCAGCATTACAGGGAACACTGAAGCTTTCTTT
many TRBJ2-7 TRBV12-3/TRBV12-4 NA CASSFAGANEQYF TGTGCCAGCAGTTTTGCGGGGGCGAACGAGCAGTACTTC
many TRBJ1-5 TRBV15 TRBD1 CATSRTGGVNQPQHF TGTGCCACCAGCAGGACAGGGGGGGTCAATCAGCCCCAGCATTTT
many TRBJ1-3 TRBV12-3/TRBV12-4 TRBD1 CASSRTGKNTIYF TGTGCCAGCAGCCGGACAGGGAAGAACACCATATATTTT
many TRBJ1-1 TRBV11-2 NA CASSTRQELNTEAFF TGTGCCAGCAGCACACGACAGGAATTGAACACTGAAGCTTTCTTT
NA TRBJ1-2 TRBV9 NA CASSGVTGLYGYTF TGTGCCAGCAGCGGGGTAACAGGGCTCTATGGCTACACCTTC
many TRBJ1-6 TRBV9 NA CASSVGPQGGGSPLHF TGTGCCAGCAGCGTCGGACCACAGGGAGGTGGTTCACCCCTCCACTTT
many TRBJ1-5 TRBV2 NA CASSDSYNQPQHF TGTGCCAGCAGTGACAGCTACAATCAGCCCCAGCATTTT
many TRBJ2-7 TRBV28 NA CASSSPVLRTDKKDDYEQYF TGTGCCAGCAGTTCTCCCGTCCTCAGGACAGACAAAAAAGATGACTACGAGCAGTACTTC
once TRBJ2-7 TRBV30 NA CAWSFMKGEAYEQYF TGTGCCTGGAGTTTCATGAAGGGGGAGGCGTACGAGCAGTACTTC
NA TRBJ1-6 TRBV20-1 TRBD1 CSAADGTGVNSPLHF TGCAGTGCTGCGGATGGGACAGGGGTTAATTCACCCCTCCACTTT
NA TRBJ1-1 TRBV7-8 NA CASSSTRGTEAFF TGTGCCAGCAGCTCTACCCGGGGAACTGAAGCTTTCTTT